This T cell receptor beta chain was recorded in a study of T cell responses to AZD1222 COVID-19 vaccine (dated by TCRdb to the early 2020s). Some background on the complete study: TCR sequencing was performed for fewer than 250 trial participants, of whom around 210 were given two doses of AZD1222 and some 25 were given two doses of MenACWY control vaccine. Trial participants were enrolled into age subgroups of 18-55, 56-69 and 70-plus years, which contained around 140, 26 and 57 TCR-sequenced participants, respectively.

Comment on this clone: The clone's antigen remains unknown. Base-call qualities are not available, and no considerably larger clone is one nucleotide away.

What the study reported, not specific to this receptor: Most participants were white British and females outnumbered males, and the authors suggested that clonal diversity may have been underestimated. Conclusions about previously exposed vaccinees are limited, since just five or six AZD1222 recipients were seropositive for SARS-CoV-2 at baseline. Because no samples from the day 14 peak response were available, repertoires could be characterized only after the peak T cell response. Epitopes outside the regions mutated in the B.1.351 and B.1.1.7 variants were reportedly recognized by nearly half of the unique spike-specific TCRs. A significant rise in spike-specific TCR breadth and depth was observed after two AZD1222 doses relative to day 0 and relative to MenACWY recipients. In the small 56-69-year group, the increase in depth fell short of significance, most likely because of low power. Vaccine-associated CD4 TCRs spanned the whole spike protein, with dominant responses in regions 160-218 and 743-854.

Taken from cysteine to phenylalanine, the CDR3 has 16 residues. The DNA shown is the 48-base CDR3, in frame from base 1. V trim: 3 bases; J trim: 3 bases; unmatched bases: 6. The germline V gene supplies CDR1 SGHVS and CDR2 FNYEAQ. The CDR3 regions of human TCRbeta chains were subjected to immunosequencing. In the original analysis: Repertoire TCRs were checked for matches against a reference library of SARS-CoV-2-specific TCRs that had been generated using the MIRA antigen-specificity platform. Breadth meant the fraction of unique TCRs that were SARS-CoV-2-associated, whereas depth meant the fraction of total T cells that were SARS-CoV-2-associated. Each spike-specific TCR was assigned to its reactive spike region and to a CD4 or CD8 class using the MIRA data. Log10-transformed breadth and depth values were compared by one-way ANOVA with Sidak's multiple comparisons tests. TCRdb took over this immuneACCESS table, retaining in-frame rearrangements with V and J assigned. Such tables are incomplete; in checked studies, under half of the missing clones stem from an unresolved V gene, and the remainder is unexplained. From that table come the V and J calls and clone size; the DNA was used to work out D and trimming. The sample has around 100,000 clones on record, roughly nine tenths of them singletons. Under 2.5% of the sample goes to the ten largest clones.

The intended sense of this specimen's time point label: about 28 days (+/-7) after the second vaccine dose. AZD1222 recipients whose second dose came at about 4 weeks and those whose second dose came at about 12 weeks were combined into one group, since spike-specific TCR depth and breadth did not differ between the two schedules. The vaccinee samples were drawn from two UK trials, COV001 and COV002, one of which was a single-blind randomized controlled phase 2/3 trial testing AZD1222 (ChAdOx1 nCoV-19) in healthy adults. Trial participant PBMC samples were collected at day 0 and day 28 after the second dose for TCRbeta chain sequencing.

In this chain, TRBV7-6 is recombined with TRBJ1-2; 11 central bases correspond to TRBD1. Sequences were derived from peripheral blood, sampled 28 days after the second AZD1222 dose. This sequence was found in an adult who received the AZD1222 COVID-19 vaccine. CDR3 sequence: CASSLDRGPYDYGYTF. The bases are TGTGCCAGCAGCTTGGACAGGGGGCCCTATGACTATGGCTACACCTTC.